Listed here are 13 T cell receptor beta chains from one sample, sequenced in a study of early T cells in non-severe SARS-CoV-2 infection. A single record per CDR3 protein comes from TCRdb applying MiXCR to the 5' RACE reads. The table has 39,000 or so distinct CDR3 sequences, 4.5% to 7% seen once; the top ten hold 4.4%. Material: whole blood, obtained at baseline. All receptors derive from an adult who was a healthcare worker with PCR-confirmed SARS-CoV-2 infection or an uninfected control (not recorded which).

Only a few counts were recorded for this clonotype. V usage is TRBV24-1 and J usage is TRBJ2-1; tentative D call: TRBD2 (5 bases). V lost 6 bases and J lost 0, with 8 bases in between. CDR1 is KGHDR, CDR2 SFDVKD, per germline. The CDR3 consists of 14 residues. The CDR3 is CATSRSGSYNEQFF. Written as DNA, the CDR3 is TGTGCCACCAGTCGGAGCGGCTCCTACAATGAGCAGTTCTTC.

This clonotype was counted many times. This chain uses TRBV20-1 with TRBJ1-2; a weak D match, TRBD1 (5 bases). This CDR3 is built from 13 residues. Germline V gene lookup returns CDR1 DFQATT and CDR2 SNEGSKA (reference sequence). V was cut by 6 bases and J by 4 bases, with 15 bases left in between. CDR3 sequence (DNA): TGCAGTGCCATGGCGGGGGGGAGCTATGGCTACACCTTC. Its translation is CSAMAGGSYGYTF.

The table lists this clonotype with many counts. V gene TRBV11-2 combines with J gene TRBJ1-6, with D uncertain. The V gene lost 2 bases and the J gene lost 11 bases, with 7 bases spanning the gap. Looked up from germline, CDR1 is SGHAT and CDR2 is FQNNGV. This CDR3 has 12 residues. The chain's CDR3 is CASSLSGAPLHF. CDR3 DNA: TGTGCCAGCAGCTTAAGCGGGGCACCCCTCCACTTT.

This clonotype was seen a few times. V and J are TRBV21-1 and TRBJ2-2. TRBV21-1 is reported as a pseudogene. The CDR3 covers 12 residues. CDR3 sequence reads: CASSKDPGELFF. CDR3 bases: TGTGCCAGCAGCAAAGACCCCGGGGAGCTGTTTTTT.

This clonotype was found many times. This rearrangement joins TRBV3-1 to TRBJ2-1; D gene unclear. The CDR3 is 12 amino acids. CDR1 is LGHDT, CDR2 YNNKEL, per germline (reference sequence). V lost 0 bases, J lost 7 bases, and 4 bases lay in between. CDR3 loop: CASSQDVNEQFF. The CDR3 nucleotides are TGTGCCAGCAGCCAAGACGTGAATGAGCAGTTCTTC.

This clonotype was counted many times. For the CDR3, the DNA is TGCAGCGCCGAGGGGGGCCCCTATGGCTACACCTTC. The encoded protein is CSAEGGPYGYTF. The chain is built from TRBV29-1 and TRBJ1-2, with a weak D call TRBD1 (6 bases). CDR1 is SQVTM, CDR2 ANQGSEA, per germline. The CDR3 totals 12 residues. V shed 7 bases and J shed 4 bases, with 13 bases lying between them.

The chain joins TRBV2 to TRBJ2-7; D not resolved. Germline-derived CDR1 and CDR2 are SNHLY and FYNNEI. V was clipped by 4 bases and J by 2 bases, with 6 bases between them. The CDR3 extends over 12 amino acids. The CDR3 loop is CASSGLTYEQYF. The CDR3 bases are TGTGCCAGCAGTGGGTTGACCTACGAGCAGTACTTC.

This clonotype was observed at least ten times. The CDR3 DNA reads as TGTGCCAGCAGTTTAAATCTTGCGGGGGGGGATGAGCAGTTCTTC. It translates to CASSLNLAGGDEQFF. The chain links TRBV12-3 or TRBV12-4 to TRBJ2-1; 9 nucleotides match TRBD2. The CDR3 runs 15 residues. With 2 bases clipped from V and 8 bases from J, the junction kept 7 bases outside the gene matches.

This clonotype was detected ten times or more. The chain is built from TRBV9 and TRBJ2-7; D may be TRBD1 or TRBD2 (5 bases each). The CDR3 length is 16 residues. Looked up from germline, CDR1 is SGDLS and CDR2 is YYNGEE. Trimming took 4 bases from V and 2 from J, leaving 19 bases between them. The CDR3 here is CASSPGGLLGAYEQYF. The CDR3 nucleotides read TGTGCCAGCAGCCCCGGTGGTTTGTTGGGGGCCTACGAGCAGTACTTC. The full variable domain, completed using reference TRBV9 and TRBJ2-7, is DSGVTQTPKHLITATGQRVTLRCSPRSGDLSVYWYQQSLDQGLQFLIQYYNGEERAKGNILERFSAQQFPDLHSELNLSSLELGDSALYFCASSPGGLLGAYEQYFGPGTRLTVT.

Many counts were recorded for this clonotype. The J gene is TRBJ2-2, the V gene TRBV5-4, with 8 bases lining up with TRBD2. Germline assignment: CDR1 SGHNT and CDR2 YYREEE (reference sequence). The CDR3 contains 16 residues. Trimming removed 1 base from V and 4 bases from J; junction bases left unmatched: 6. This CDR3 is CASSLSGGPITGELFF. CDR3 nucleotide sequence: TGTGCCAGCAGCTTGTCGGGAGGGCCCATCACCGGGGAGCTGTTTTTT.

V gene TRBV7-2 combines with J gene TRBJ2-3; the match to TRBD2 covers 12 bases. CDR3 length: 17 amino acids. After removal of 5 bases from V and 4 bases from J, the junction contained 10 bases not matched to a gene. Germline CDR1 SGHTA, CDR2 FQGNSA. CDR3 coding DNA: TGTGCCAGCAGCCCCCTAGCGGGAGGGCGGGGCGCAGATACGCAGTATTTT. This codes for CASSPLAGGRGADTQYF. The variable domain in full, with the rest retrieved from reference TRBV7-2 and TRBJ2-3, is GAGVSQSPSNKVTEKGKDVELRCDPISGHTALYWYRQSLGQGLEFLIYFQGNSAPDKSGLPSDRFSAERTGGSVSTLTIQRTQQEDSAVYLCASSPLAGGRGADTQYFGPGTRLTVL.

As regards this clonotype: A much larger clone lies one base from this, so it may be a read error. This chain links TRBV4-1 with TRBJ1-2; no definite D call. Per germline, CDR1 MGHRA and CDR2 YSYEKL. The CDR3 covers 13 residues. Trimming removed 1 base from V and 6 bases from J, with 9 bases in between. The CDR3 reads CASSQVENDGYTF. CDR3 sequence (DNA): TGCGCCAGCAGCCAAGTAGAAAACGATGGCTACACCTTC.

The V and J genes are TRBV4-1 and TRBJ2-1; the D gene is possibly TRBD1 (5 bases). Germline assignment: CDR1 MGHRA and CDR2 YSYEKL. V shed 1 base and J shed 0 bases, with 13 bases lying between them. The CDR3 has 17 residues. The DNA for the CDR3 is TGCGCCAGCAGCCAAGGGCTGGGGCTCGGCTCCTACAATGAGCAGTTCTTC. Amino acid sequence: CASSQGLGLGSYNEQFF.